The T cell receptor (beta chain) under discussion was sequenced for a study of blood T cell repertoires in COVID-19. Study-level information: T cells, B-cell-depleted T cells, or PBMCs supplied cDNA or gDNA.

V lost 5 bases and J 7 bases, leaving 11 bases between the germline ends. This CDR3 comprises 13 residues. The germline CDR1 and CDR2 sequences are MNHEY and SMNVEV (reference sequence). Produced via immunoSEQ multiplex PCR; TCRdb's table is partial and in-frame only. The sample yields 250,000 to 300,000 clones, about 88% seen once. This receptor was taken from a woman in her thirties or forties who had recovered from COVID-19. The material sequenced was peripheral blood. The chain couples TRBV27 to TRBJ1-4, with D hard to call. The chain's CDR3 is CASSGSFGEKLFF. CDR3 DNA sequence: TGTGCCAGCAGTGGGAGTTTCGGTGAAAAACTGTTTTTT.